These 27 T cell receptor beta chains share one sample of origin, sequenced in a study of cytomegalovirus exposure and HLA in healthy donors. The PCR used 60 Vbeta and 13 Jbeta primers. Generated by immunoSEQ multiplex PCR, the TCRdb table keeps only in-frame clones and is missing some. Of around 150,000 clones in the sample, approximately 81% were seen once. Specimen: PBMCs. All receptors come from a man between 18 and 35 years old in good health and CMV-seronegative.

The V call is TRBV7-6, the J call TRBJ2-2, with 9 positions matching TRBD1. V lost 4 bases, J lost 6 bases, and 0 bases stayed unmatched. Germline assignment: CDR1 SGHVS and CDR2 FNYEAQ. CDR3 length: 13 amino acids. The CDR3 DNA sequence: TGTGCCAGCAGCTGGACAGGGGCCGGGGAGCTGTTTTTT. Encoded protein: CASSWTGAGELFF. Full variable domain (missing parts from reference TRBV7-6 and TRBJ2-2): GAGVSQSPRYKVTKRGQDVALRCDPISGHVSLYWYRQALGQGPEFLTYFNYEAQQDKSGLPNDRFSAERPEGSISTLTIQRTEQRDSAMYRCASSWTGAGELFFGEGSRLTVL.

This clone has just a few counts. The V gene is TRBV11-2, the J gene TRBJ2-7, with TRBD1 identical over 7 bases. CDR3 length equals 15 residues. Germline CDR1 is SGHAT and CDR2 is FQNNGV. V lost 4 bases to trimming and J lost 4 bases; unmatched junction nucleotides: 10. CDR3 loop: CASSSLRDRPYEQYF. The DNA for the CDR3 is TGTGCCAGCAGCTCCCTCCGGGACAGACCTTACGAGCAGTACTTC.

The chain carries TRBV6-5 and TRBJ1-4, with D uncertain. Germline V gene lookup returns CDR1 MNHEY and CDR2 SVGAGI. CDR3 length: 15 amino acids. V lost 0 bases, J lost 8 bases, and 13 bases lay in between. The CDR3 protein is CASSYSGDWREKLFF. The CDR3 DNA is TGTGCCAGCAGTTACTCGGGCGACTGGAGGGAAAAACTGTTTTTT.

This chain uses TRBV5-1 with TRBJ2-3; no firm D call. Germline V gives CDR1 SGHRS, CDR2 YFSETQ. The V gene lost 3 bases and the J gene lost 0 bases, with 8 bases spanning the gap. The CDR3 covers 14 residues. CDR3 residues: CASSSPGSTDTQYF. DNA of the CDR3: TGCGCCAGCAGCTCCCCCGGGAGCACAGATACGCAGTATTTT.

The rearrangement joins TRBV7-9 to TRBJ1-1; D is perhaps TRBD1 (5 bases). Germline V CDR1 and CDR2: SEHNR, FQNEAQ (reference sequence). This CDR3 is 17 amino acids long. V was clipped by 4 bases and J by 4 bases, with 22 bases between them. CDR3: CASSSPSDTLTVTEAFF. The CDR3 DNA is TGTGCCAGCAGCTCCCCTTCGGACACTTTGACTGTCACTGAAGCTTTCTTT.

This clone was seen a few times. This chain joins TRBV27 and TRBJ2-7; TRBD2 agrees at 11 bases. The CDR3 covers 15 residues. Germline assignment: CDR1 MNHEY and CDR2 SMNVEV (reference sequence). Trimming cost V 2 bases and J 5 bases; bases outside gene matches: 5. In nucleotides, the CDR3 is TGTGCCAGCAGTTTACGACTAGCGGGACGGGACGAGCAGTACTTC. It translates to CASSLRLAGRDEQYF.

The chain uses TRBV11-3 and TRBJ2-2, with 8 positions matching TRBD1. Germline CDR1 and CDR2: SGHNT and YENEEA. Unmatched junction bases numbered 1, after V lost 4 bases and J lost 6 bases. The CDR3 is made up of 13 amino acids. The CDR3 DNA reads as TGTGCCAGCAGCTCCAGGGGGCCCGGGGAGCTGTTTTTT. This encodes CASSSRGPGELFF.

The chain employs TRBV9 and TRBJ2-1; 7 bases are a match to TRBD2. The CDR3 sequence is 16 residues long. The V segment lost 2 bases and the J segment 8 bases; nucleotides outside the gene matches: 13. Germline V gene data show CDR1 as SGDLS and CDR2 as YYNGEE. CDR3 in DNA: TGTGCCAGCAGCGTGTCTGGTGGGACTAATTTTTATGAGCAGTTCTTC. This codes for CASSVSGGTNFYEQFF.

The genes are TRBV27 and TRBJ2-5; 8 positions agree with TRBD1. The germline gives CDR1 MNHEY, CDR2 SMNVEV (reference sequence). J was trimmed by 10 bases and V by 6 bases; bases with no gene match: 19. The CDR3 totals 16 residues. The CDR3 region has the DNA TGTGCCAGCAGGCGTACGGGGGACAGGTCCAATGAGGACCAGTACTTC. Translation gives CASRRTGDRSNEDQYF.

The chain employs TRBV6-1 and TRBJ1-5; 7 positions agree with TRBD1. J gave up 3 bases and V 8 bases, and 7 bases lay outside the gene matches. The CDR3 contains 14 residues. Germline CDR1 is MNHNS and CDR2 is SASEGT. The CDR3 DNA is TGTGCCAGCCGAGAACAGGGGAACAATCAGCCCCAGCATTTT. Protein: CASREQGNNQPQHF.

The chain couples TRBV10-1 to TRBJ2-5, with TRBD1 identical over 10 bases. The J call may be incorrect, as the DNA end agrees better with TRBJ2-7. Germline CDR1 and CDR2: WNHNN and SYGVQD (reference sequence). The CDR3 covers 14 residues. The CDR3 reads CASSEGQGGYEQYF. The CDR3 nucleotides are TGCGCCAGCAGTGAGGGACAGGGGGGATACGAGCAGTACTTC.

This clone occurred a few times. This chain uses TRBV4-1 with TRBJ2-1; 10 positions match TRBD2. V lost 4 bases, J lost 0 bases, and 6 bases stayed unmatched. Germline V gene sequence: CDR1 MGHRA, CDR2 YSYEKL. This CDR3 has 17 amino acids. The CDR3 sequence is CASSPWTSGSSYNEQFF. The CDR3, as DNA: TGCGCCAGCAGCCCTTGGACTAGCGGAAGCTCCTACAATGAGCAGTTCTTC.

The rearrangement joins TRBV6-4 to TRBJ2-1; D perhaps matches TRBD1 (6 bases). In germline, CDR1 is MRHNA, CDR2 SNTAGT. The CDR3 is 15 amino acids. The V end lost 3 bases, the J end lost 8 bases, and 17 bases lay between the germline ends. The CDR3 reads CASSEGTKAGDEQFF. The DNA of the CDR3 is TGTGCCAGCAGTGAGGGGACAAAGGCTGGCGATGAGCAGTTCTTC.

This chain links TRBV5-1 with TRBJ1-1; D gene ambiguous. CDR3 length equals 17 residues. Germline CDR1 is SGHRS and CDR2 is YFSETQ. V lost 2 bases and J 1 base, leaving 18 bases between the germline ends. CDR3 in DNA: TGCGCCAGCAGCTTCGATCCCCCCGGTGGTGGGAACACTGAAGCTTTCTTT. This encodes CASSFDPPGGGNTEAFF.

The gene calls are TRBV6-5 and TRBJ2-7, with 11 bases that match TRBD1. CDR3 size: 13 residues. The germline V gene encodes CDR1 MNHEY and CDR2 SVGAGI. The V and J ends lost 5 bases and 6 bases, in that order; junction bases with no gene match: 3. CDR3 sequence reads: CASSRTGGIEQYF. Here the CDR3 DNA reads TGTGCCAGCAGTCGGACAGGGGGCATCGAGCAGTACTTC.

The rearrangement joins TRBV5-1 to TRBJ2-7, with a possible D match to TRBD2 (5 bases). This CDR3 is 13 amino acids long. The V end was cut by 3 bases, the J end by 5 bases, with 12 bases between. CDR1 and CDR2 (germline): SGHRS, YFSETQ. The CDR3 spells CASSSVTTDEQYF. The CDR3 bases are TGCGCCAGCAGCTCTGTGACTACCGACGAGCAGTACTTC. The complete variable domain, with remaining parts taken from reference TRBV5-1 and TRBJ2-7, reads KAGVTQTPRYLIKTRGQQVTLSCSPISGHRSVSWYQQTPGQGLQFLFEYFSETQRNKGNFPGRFSGRQFSNSRSEMNVSTLELGDSALYLCASSSVTTDEQYFGPGTRLTVT.

The chain couples TRBV28 to TRBJ1-3; 7 bases are shared with TRBD1. Per germline, CDR1 MDHEN and CDR2 SYDVKM. The CDR3 runs to 16 residues. J was trimmed by 0 bases and V by 7 bases; bases with no gene match: 9. The CDR3 DNA is TGTGCCAGCATCGGGCCAGGGGGAATCTCTGGAAACACCATATATTTT. Protein product: CASIGPGGISGNTIYF.

The count of this clone is one. The chain employs TRBV7-9 and TRBJ1-1; TRBD1 might be the D (5 bases). V gave up 3 bases and J gave up 7 bases, with 12 bases separating them. The CDR3 extends over 13 amino acids. Germline CDR1 SEHNR, CDR2 FQNEAQ (reference sequence). CDR3: CASSFSRAGEAFF. The DNA of the CDR3 is TGTGCCAGCAGCTTTAGCAGGGCCGGTGAAGCTTTCTTT.

V gene TRBV4-3 combines with J gene TRBJ2-7; 7 positions match TRBD2. Germline loops: CDR1 LGHNA, CDR2 YSLEER. The CDR3 runs to 13 residues. The junction had 3 bases not matched to a gene; V was cut back by 1 base and J by 6 bases. CDR3 region: CASSQGGRSEQYF. CDR3 in DNA: TGCGCCAGCAGCCAAGGCGGGAGAAGCGAGCAGTACTTC.

J is TRBJ2-5 and V is TRBV5-1; 7 bases map to TRBD2. This CDR3 has 15 amino acids. Germline-derived CDR1 and CDR2 are SGHRS and YFSETQ. V shed 0 bases, J shed 1 base, and the junction held 3 bases outside the gene matches. CDR3: CASSLVASGQETQYF. As DNA, the CDR3 is TGCGCCAGCAGCTTGGTGGCTAGCGGCCAAGAGACCCAGTACTTC.

This clone has more than one count but fewer than ten. This chain connects TRBV2 to TRBJ2-7; TRBD1 matches at 8 bases. The V segment lost 6 bases and the J segment 6 bases; nucleotides outside the gene matches: 7. The CDR3 spans 13 residues. Germline CDR1 is SNHLY and CDR2 is FYNNEI. The CDR3, as DNA: TGTGCCAGCAGCAAAGGACAGGGCGGCGAGCAGTACTTC. As protein: CASSKGQGGEQYF.

As concerns this clone: Other DNA sequences in the same sample also yield this CDR3. The chain joins TRBV7-2 to TRBJ2-2; a weak D match, TRBD2 (5 bases). Germline loops: CDR1 SGHTA, CDR2 FQGNSA. This CDR3 has 15 residues. Trimming removed 0 bases from V and 6 bases from J, with 11 bases in between. CDR3 DNA: TGTGCCAGCAGCTTAGCCGAGGGCCGCCCCGGGGAGCTGTTTTTT. This codes for CASSLAEGRPGELFF.

For this clone: This same CDR3 is encoded by further DNA sequences in the sample. J is TRBJ2-7 and V is TRBV4-1; the match to TRBD2 covers 11 bases. CDR1 and CDR2 from the germline V gene are MGHRA and YSYEKL. The V and J ends lost 1 base and 2 bases, in that order; junction bases with no gene match: 1. CDR3 length equals 15 residues. The CDR3 sequence is CASSQGLAGTYEQYF. The CDR3 bases are TGCGCCAGCAGCCAAGGACTAGCGGGAACCTACGAGCAGTACTTC.

This chain uses TRBV27 with TRBJ1-5; 8 bases align to TRBD1. Trimming cost V 5 bases and J 7 bases; bases outside gene matches: 10. Germline V gene sequence: CDR1 MNHEY, CDR2 SMNVEV (reference sequence). This CDR3 has 15 amino acids. The CDR3 sequence is CASSINRDRTQPQHF. DNA for the CDR3: TGTGCCAGCAGTATAAACCGGGACAGGACCCAGCCCCAGCATTTT.

This chain joins TRBV6-1 and TRBJ2-1; the match to TRBD2 covers 11 bases. Germline V CDR1 and CDR2: MNHNS, SASEGT. This CDR3 spans 15 amino acids. The ends lost 4 bases at V and 8 bases at J; junction bases unmatched: 7. CDR3 in amino acids: CASSVLAGGGDEQFF. The CDR3, as DNA: TGTGCCAGCAGTGTGCTAGCGGGAGGTGGTGATGAGCAGTTCTTC.

The chain has TRBV5-1 and TRBJ2-7; 12 nucleotides align to TRBD2. The V gene end was trimmed by 3 bases and the J gene end by 2 bases; junction bases not matched to a gene: 3. Germline CDR1 reads SGHRS; CDR2 reads YFSETQ. CDR3 size: 15 residues. Here the CDR3 DNA reads TGCGCCAGCAGCTCCGGACTAGCGGGGCCCTACGAGCAGTACTTC. As protein: CASSSGLAGPYEQYF.

The rearrangement uses TRBV10-1 and TRBJ1-5, with D perhaps matching TRBD1 (6 bases). V was pared by 4 bases and J by 1 base, with 11 bases between. Germline CDR1 and CDR2: WNHNN and SYGVQD (reference sequence). The CDR3 has 15 residues. The CDR3 coding sequence is TGCGCCAGCAGTGGATCCAGGGGCAGCAATCAGCCCCAGCATTTT. It is translated as CASSGSRGSNQPQHF.